The rows below give T cell receptor beta chains drawn from one sample of a study of T cell responses to AZD1222 COVID-19 vaccine. Assay used: immunoSEQ multiplex PCR; TCRdb lists only in-frame clones, some missing. The data contain more than 150,000 clones, around 88% of them singletons. The sequencing used peripheral blood, collected on day 0 of AZD1222 vaccination. These receptors all stem from an adult in good health. Both conserved end residues are part of each CDR3. D genes are given only for firm matches. Part of the rows lack a size; the others show once, few, many or a class for expanded clones.

d_gene	abundance	v_gene	len	j_gene	CDR3aa	CDR3nt
NA	NA	TRBV3-1/TRBV3-2	14	TRBJ1-6	CASSQVRDNSPLHF	TGTGCCAGCAGCCAAGTGAGGGACAATTCACCCCTCCACTTT
NA	NA	TRBV7-8	15	TRBJ1-1	CASSPPGTSHTEAFF	TGTGCCAGCAGCCCCCCCGGGACATCTCACACTGAAGCTTTCTTT
NA	NA	TRBV5-1	15	TRBJ2-2	CASSLSGANTGELFF	TGCGCCAGCAGCTTAAGTGGGGCGAACACCGGGGAGCTGTTTTTT
TRBD2	NA	TRBV4-2	15	TRBJ2-3	CASSLGLAGTDTQYF	TGTGCCAGCAGCTTGGGACTAGCGGGAACAGATACGCAGTATTTT
NA	NA	TRBV11-3	12	TRBJ2-5	CASSLDRGRLYF	TGTGCCAGCAGCTTAGACCGGGGGAGACTTTACTTC
NA	NA	TRBV9	12	TRBJ2-7	CASTRQHIEQYF	TGTGCCAGCACCCGCCAACACATCGAGCAGTACTTC
NA	NA	TRBV28	13	TRBJ1-1	CASSLRQFPEAFF	TGTGCCAGCAGTCTAAGACAGTTCCCCGAGGCTTTCTTT
TRBD1	NA	TRBV10-3	14	TRBJ1-1	CAISEMDRDREAFF	TGTGCCATCAGTGAAATGGACAGGGACAGGGAAGCTTTCTTT
NA	once	TRBV5-4	13	TRBJ2-5	CASSASRATAQYF	TGTGCCAGCAGCGCCTCGAGAGCAACGGCCCAGTACTTC
TRBD1	NA	TRBV7-9	14	TRBJ1-4	CASSLSQGSEKLFF	TGTGCCAGCAGCTTATCACAGGGGAGTGAAAAACTGTTTTTT
NA	once	TRBV28	11	TRBJ1-2	CASSWSYGYTF	TGTGCCAGCAGTTGGAGCTATGGCTACACCTTC
TRBD1	NA	TRBV7-9	12	TRBJ1-1	CASSLQVRGQIF	TGTGCCAGCAGCTTACAAGTCAGGGGGCAGATCTTT
NA	NA	TRBV7-8	12	TRBJ1-1	CAVRGSATEAFF	TGTGCCGTCAGGGGCTCGGCCACTGAAGCTTTCTTT
NA	once	TRBV5-1	12	TRBJ2-7	CASSLRSFEQYF	TGCGCCAGCAGCTTGCGTAGTTTCGAGCAGTACTTC
TRBD2	once	TRBV4-3	17	TRBJ2-5	CASSQDLLAGDQETQYF	TGCGCCAGCAGCCAAGATTTACTAGCGGGGGACCAAGAGACCCAGTACTTC
NA	few	TRBV14	13	TRBJ1-3	CASSQNSGDTIYF	TGTGCCAGCAGCCAAAACAGCGGAGACACCATATATTTT
NA	NA	TRBV5-4	16	TRBJ2-7	CASSPGVGVPSYEQYF	TGTGCCAGCAGCCCCGGGGTGGGGGTCCCCTCCTACGAGCAGTACTTC
NA	NA	TRBV7-8	13	TRBJ2-7	CASSYPDGLEQYF	TGTGCCAGCAGCTATCCGGACGGCCTGGAGCAGTACTTC
TRBD1	NA	TRBV18	16	TRBJ1-1	CASSPTGVSMNTEAFF	TGTGCCAGCTCGCCTACAGGGGTTTCGATGAACACTGAAGCTTTCTTT
NA	NA	TRBV2	14	TRBJ1-1	CASSADRRDTEAFF	TGTGCCAGCAGTGCCGACAGAAGAGACACTGAAGCTTTCTTT
TRBD1	few	TRBV3-1/TRBV3-2	11	TRBJ1-1	CASSQAGGPFF	TGTGCCAGCAGCCAAGCAGGGGGGCCTTTCTTT
NA	NA	TRBV2	15	TRBJ2-5	CASSELAPVSGTQYF	TGTGCCAGCAGTGAACTAGCGCCCGTGTCTGGTACCCAGTACTTC
NA	NA	TRBV18	12	TRBJ1-6	CASSRQDSPLHF	TGTGCCAGCTCACGACAGGATTCACCCCTCCACTTT
NA	NA	TRBV6-5	15	TRBJ1-3	CASSLRGNSGNTIYF	TGTGCCAGCAGCCTCCGGGGGAACTCTGGAAACACCATATATTTT
NA	NA	TRBV27	13	TRBJ1-2	CASKNRRMGGYTF	TGTGCCAGCAAAAACAGGCGTATGGGTGGCTACACCTTC
NA	NA	TRBV19	12	TRBJ1-1	CAARTGGTEAFF	TGTGCCGCGAGGACGGGGGGCACTGAAGCTTTCTTT
NA	NA	TRBV18	12	TRBJ2-5	CASSRQQETQYF	TGTGCCAGCTCACGACAGCAAGAGACCCAGTACTTC
NA	NA	TRBV6-5	13	TRBJ2-7	CASSYTETYEQYF	TGTGCCAGCAGTTACACAGAAACCTACGAGCAGTACTTC
NA	few	TRBV6-5	11	TRBJ2-7	CASNFGGEQYF	TGTGCCAGCAATTTTGGGGGCGAGCAGTACTTC
TRBD1	NA	TRBV7-3	15	TRBJ2-7	CASSEGQASSYEQYF	TGTGCCAGCAGCGAAGGACAGGCTAGCTCCTACGAGCAGTACTTC
TRBD2	NA	TRBV19	13	TRBJ2-1	CASLAGGADEQFF	TGTGCCAGTCTCGCCGGGGGGGCGGATGAGCAGTTCTTC
NA	NA	TRBV9	13	TRBJ2-1	CASSVVAPNEQFF	TGTGCCAGCAGCGTAGTCGCCCCCAATGAGCAGTTCTTC
TRBD1	NA	TRBV28	18	TRBJ1-6	CASSLFPPTGDYNSPLHF	TGTGCCAGCAGTTTGTTCCCTCCGACAGGGGACTATAATTCACCCCTCCACTTT
TRBD1	NA	TRBV7-8	15	TRBJ1-5	CASSPGQGWTQPQHF	TGTGCCAGCAGCCCAGGACAGGGATGGACTCAGCCCCAGCATTTT
TRBD1	NA	TRBV27	13	TRBJ1-1	CASKGQGNTEAFF	TGTGCCAGCAAGGGACAGGGTAACACTGAAGCTTTCTTT
NA	few	TRBV5-4	14	TRBJ1-2	CASSLRASVGGYTF	TGTGCCAGCAGCTTGCGGGCGAGTGTAGGTGGCTACACCTTC
NA	NA	TRBV2	14	TRBJ1-5	CASSEGRGKQPQHF	TGTGCCAGCAGTGAGGGTAGGGGAAAGCAGCCCCAGCATTTT
NA	NA	TRBV9	14	TRBJ2-5	CASNPVPGTETQYF	TGTGCCAGCAACCCCGTCCCAGGGACAGAGACCCAGTACTTC
NA	NA	TRBV7-8	15	TRBJ1-2	CASSPPVGGLYGYTF	TGTGCCAGCAGCCCCCCGGTGGGAGGGCTGTATGGCTACACCTTC
NA	NA	TRBV3-1/TRBV3-2	17	TRBJ1-2	CASSLTRSGSGDGGYTF	TGTGCCAGCAGCCTCACTCGCTCGGGGTCGGGAGATGGTGGCTACACCTTC
NA	few	TRBV28	13	TRBJ1-2	CASSLSQLYGYTF	TGTGCCAGCAGTTTAAGTCAGCTCTATGGCTACACCTTC
TRBD1	once	TRBV28	14	TRBJ1-5	CASSYGQVGRPQHF	TGTGCCAGCAGCTATGGACAGGTGGGGCGGCCCCAGCATTTT
TRBD2	NA	TRBV30	12	TRBJ2-7	CAWSVEGGEQYF	TGTGCCTGGAGTGTCGAGGGAGGGGAGCAGTACTTC
TRBD1	NA	TRBV28	13	TRBJ1-4	CASSLVTGVRLFF	TGTGCCAGCAGTTTGGTAACAGGGGTTAGACTGTTTTTT
NA	once	TRBV11-2	13	TRBJ1-2	CASSLATVYGYTF	TGTGCCAGCAGCTTAGCGACAGTCTATGGCTACACCTTC
TRBD1	once	TRBV6-5	12	TRBJ2-2	CASDRSTGELFF	TGTGCCTCGGACAGGTCCACCGGGGAGCTGTTTTTT